This T cell receptor (beta chain) appears in the sequencing data of a study of cytomegalovirus exposure and HLA in healthy donors. Study details: The 100 million to 120 million unique TCR beta sequences, from roughly 170 million T cells, were found by an earlier analysis. General study points: In an earlier analysis, in some 600 donors, most V segments appeared productive either ~87% or ~30% of the time. Association with HLA alleles at 0.05 false discovery rate was found for 17,000 or so TCR beta sequences in a later analysis. A link between a missense DCLRE1C variant and TCR beta V- and J-gene trimming emerged from a later analysis.

As concerns this clone: What it binds is not known.

Primers included in the PCR were 60 Vbeta and 13 Jbeta primers. TCRdb's copy holds only in-frame clones and misses some; the assay was immunoSEQ multiplex PCR. The sample contains hundreds of thousands of clones, about 89% of which appear only once. Germline loops: CDR1 MNHEY, CDR2 SVGAGI. Germline trimming cut 4 bases from V and 4 bases from J; bases unmatched to any gene: 9. The CDR3 has 15 amino acids. The sequence derives from a woman aged 18-30 years in good health and CMV-seronegative. Source material: PBMCs. This chain connects TRBV6-5 to TRBJ2-7, with 8 bases that match TRBD2. Here the CDR3 reads CASSSPGGGNYEQYF. The CDR3, as DNA: TGTGCCAGCAGTTCCCCGGGGGGGGGAAATTACGAGCAGTACTTC.